What follows are 9 T cell receptor beta chains derived from one specimen sequenced in a study of T cells in women clearing cervical HPV infection. Measured with immunoSEQ multiplex PCR; TCRdb has only the in-frame clones, and not every one. The sample table sets out fewer than 30,000 clones. Sequenced: blood buffy coat. The source of these receptors is a woman between 18 and 69 years old with a cervical HPV16 infection that either progressed to CIN3+ or cleared (not recorded which).

The CDR3 bases that were read are TGTGCCAGCAGTGATGGGGGCAATAATCAGCCG. Translating it yields CASSDGGNNQP. The complete CDR3 protein is CASSDGGNNQPQYF. V usage is TRBV2 and J usage is TRBJ2-3; maybe TRBD1 (6 bases). The read terminates 3 residues ahead of where the CDR3 ends, so the germline J gene completes it. The CDR3 sequence is 14 residues long. Germline CDR1 reads SNHLY; CDR2 reads FYNNEI.

Details on this clone: The read stops 3 residues short of the end of the CDR3; the missing end is completed from the germline J gene. The V call is TRBV18, the J call TRBJ2-3, with 7 bases matching TRBD1. The CDR3 is made up of 14 amino acids. CDR1 KGHSH and CDR2 LQKENI come from the germline V gene. The part of the CDR3 DNA that was read is TGTGCCAGCTCACCCGGGACAGCTCAAGAGACG. It specifies CASSPGTAQET. The complete CDR3 protein is CASSPGTAQETQYF.

Notes on this clone: The read halts 3 residues ahead of the CDR3 end, with the missing end drawn from the germline J gene. This chain joins TRBV2 and TRBJ1-4, with D unresolved. From germline, CDR1 is SNHLY and CDR2 FYNNEI. The CDR3 consists of 14 residues. V lost 5 bases, J lost 6 bases, and 13 bases lay in between. CDR3 DNA (partial): TGTGCCAGCAGTAGCGGCTTGCGGTATGAAAAA. Protein: CASSSGLRYEK. The CDR3 in its entirety is CASSSGLRYEKLFF.

Comment on this clone: The read finishes 3 residues shy of the CDR3 end, and the germline J gene is used to complete it. The chain is built from TRBV29-1 and TRBJ1-4; D perhaps matches TRBD1 (6 bases). The V gene lost 7 bases and the J gene lost 8 bases, with 20 bases spanning the gap. CDR1 is SQVTM and CDR2 is ANQGSEA in the germline V gene. The CDR3 is 14 amino acids. The CDR3 region is CSALEGGGREKLFF. CDR3 bases read: TGCAGCGCCCTGGAGGGGGGGGGCAGAGAAAAA.

A word on this clone: Read sequence stops 3 residues before the CDR3 end, and the germline J gene provides the missing end. V gene TRBV19 combines with J gene TRBJ2-1; D is unclear. The CDR3 loop spans 13 amino acids. Germline loops: CDR1 LNHDA, CDR2 SQIVND (reference sequence). Trimming stripped 5 bases from V and 8 bases from J, with 13 bases between. The CDR3 bases that were read are TGTGCCAGTAGTTTAGGCCCGGTATATGAG. The encoded protein is CASSLGPVYE. The entire CDR3 protein is CASSLGPVYEQFF.

About this clone: The sequence runs out 3 residues before the end of the CDR3; the remainder is reconstructed from the germline J gene. The chain links TRBV20-1 to TRBJ2-3; D is unresolved. V lost 2 bases, J lost 6 bases, and 18 bases lay in between. This CDR3 has 15 residues. The germline V gene has CDR1 DFQATT and CDR2 SNEGSKA (reference sequence). The CDR3 DNA, read in part, is TGCAGTGCTAGAAGGTCGAGCGTCTCTTCCGATACG. Translation gives CSARRSSVSSDT. The whole CDR3 sequence is CSARRSSVSSDTQYF.

The sequenced CDR3 bases are TGCAGCCTGACAGGGGCTTTGAACACTGAA. Its translation: CSLTGALNTE. The full CDR3 sequence reads CSLTGALNTEAFF. The chain has TRBV29-1 and TRBJ1-1, with 8 bases matching TRBD1. Read data end 3 residues before the CDR3 end; the end is taken from the germline J gene. Germline lookup yields CDR1 SQVTM and CDR2 ANQGSEA. The CDR3 extends over 13 amino acids. Unmatched junction bases numbered 5, after V lost 8 bases and J lost 0 bases.

As for this clone: The read stops 3 residues short of the end of the CDR3; the missing end is completed from the germline J gene. This sequence joins TRBV7-9 and TRBJ1-2, with 12 bases that match TRBD1. The germline V gene has CDR1 SEHNR and CDR2 FQNEAQ (reference sequence). V gave up 5 bases and J gave up 7 bases; unmatched junction bases: 5. This CDR3 is built from 14 residues. The CDR3: CASSQGQGASGYTF. The CDR3 bases that were read are TGTGCCAGCAGCCAGGGACAGGGGGCGAGTGGC.

The CDR3 sequence is CSAPQGVGEKLFF. The DNA read from the CDR3 is TGCAGTGCTCCTCAGGGGGTGGGGGAAAAA. This chain joins TRBV20-1 and TRBJ1-4; TRBD1 matches at 7 bases. Read data end 3 residues before the CDR3 end; the end is taken from the germline J gene. After removal of 5 bases from V and 8 bases from J, the junction contained 8 bases not matched to a gene. The CDR3 extends over 13 amino acids. CDR1 DFQATT and CDR2 SNEGSKA come from the germline V gene (reference sequence).